This T cell receptor beta chain originates from a study of T cell responses to AZD1222 COVID-19 vaccine. Assay used: immunoSEQ multiplex PCR; TCRdb lists only in-frame clones, some missing. In the table there are tens of thousands of clones, 90% of which are singletons. This CDR3 contains 13 residues. V lost 6 bases to trimming and J lost 5 bases; unmatched junction nucleotides: 6. Germline V gene sequence: CDR1 SGHAT, CDR2 FQDESV (reference sequence). The rearrangement joins TRBV11-1 to TRBJ1-2; 7 positions agree with TRBD1. This specimen consisted of peripheral blood, obtained on day 0 of AZD1222 vaccination. This clonotype originated in an adult in good health. The CDR3 sequence is CASRRDSDYGYTF. The CDR3 nucleotides are TGTGCCAGCAGAAGGGACAGCGATTATGGCTACACCTTC.